The entry below gives a single T cell receptor (beta chain) sequence along with its context. Cohort assignment relied on participant-reported clinical history. Profiled with immunoSEQ multiplex PCR; TCRdb holds only in-frame clones, not every one. The sample lists some 270,000 clones; 70% to 90% were seen once. These data belong to a study of blood T cell repertoires in COVID-19. Germline V gives CDR1 KGHSH, CDR2 LQKENI. The V segment lost 1 base and the J segment 1 base; nucleotides outside the gene matches: 7. There are 17 residues in the CDR3. This chain joins TRBV18 and TRBJ2-1; 7 nucleotides agree with TRBD2. The TCR originated in a woman aged 25 to 39 with acute COVID-19. Sample: PBMCs or T cells enriched from blood (not recorded which). CDR3 DNA: TGTGCCAGCTCACCACGGGGAGGGCCGGGATCCTACAATGAGCAGTTCTTC. Residues: CASSPRGGPGSYNEQFF. Full variable domain (missing parts from reference TRBV18 and TRBJ2-1): NAGVMQNPRHLVRRRGQEARLRCSPMKGHSHVYWYRQLPEEGLKFMVYLQKENIIDESGMPKERFSAEFPKEGPSILRIQQVVRGDSAAYFCASSPRGGPGSYNEQFFGPGTRLTVL.